One sample yielded the 14 T cell receptor beta chains listed below, sequenced in a study of regulatory T cells in long-lasting Graves disease. Documented time point: newly diagnosed GD, antithyroid drugs for less than 3 months. The TCR library was made from RNA extracted from PBMCs. To make TCR beta libraries, researchers used iRepertoire HTBI primers and Arm-PCR of CDR3 regions. One entry per CDR3 protein results from TCRdb running MiXCR on the multiplex PCR reads. The sample consists of approximately 470,000 distinct CDR3 sequences, roughly 16% of them appearing once. These data were also filed under a second study, of T cells in Graves' hyperthyroidism and ophthalmopathy.

This sample comprised peripheral blood mononuclear cells (PBMCs), obtained at new diagnosis, from a patient treated with antithyroid drugs. All receptors come from a man aged 40-55 years with Graves disease.

On this clonotype: A much larger clonotype is one base distant, so this may be a read error. Here the CDR3 reads CAISYLGTPSQYF. CDR3 in DNA: TGTGCCATCAGTTACCTTGGGACTCCCTCGCAGTACTTC. This rearrangement joins TRBV10-3 to TRBJ2-7, with D possibly matching TRBD2 (6 bases). The CDR3 sequence is 13 residues long. Germline lookup yields CDR1 ENHRY and CDR2 SYGVKD. The ends were cut back, 5 bases at V and 9 bases at J, with 17 bases in the middle.

In regard to this clonotype: Possible read error: a much larger clone is one base away. This chain links TRBV7-2 with TRBJ2-1, with 8 bases lining up with TRBD2. Germline V CDR1 and CDR2: SGHTA, FQGNSA. CDR3 length equals 15 residues. The CDR3 DNA follows: TGTGCCAGCAGCCCACGGGAGGGCCCTCACAATGGGCAGTTCTTC. It is translated as CASSPREGPHNGQFF.

In this sample, this clonotype turned up a few times. A read error is likely, as this CDR3 ends without the conserved phenylalanine or tryptophan. This chain joins TRBV11-2 and TRBJ2-7; D uncertain. The V end was cut by 1 base, the J end by 2 bases, with 9 bases between. In germline, CDR1 is SGHAT, CDR2 FQNNGV. The CDR3 totals 14 residues. In DNA form, the CDR3 reads TGTGCCAGCAGCTTAGCGAGCAGAGCCTACGAGCAGTACTCC. It specifies CASSLASRAYEQYS.

This clonotype was detected many times. This sequence joins TRBV18 and TRBJ2-1; D ambiguous. The CDR3 has 14 residues. Germline V CDR1 and CDR2: KGHSH, LQKENI. The V end was cut by 6 bases, the J end by 0 bases, with 9 bases between. As DNA, the CDR3 is TGTGCCAGCTCGGGGATTAGCTCCTACAATGAGCAGTTCTTC. Translation: CASSGISSYNEQFF.

This chain uses TRBV29-1 with TRBJ2-7, with 9 bases that match TRBD2. Germline CDR1 is SQVTM and CDR2 is ANQGSEA. Trimming cost V 6 bases and J 3 bases; bases outside gene matches: 9. The CDR3 loop spans 14 amino acids. DNA of the CDR3: TGCAGCGTAGTAGCGGGAGTGGTGAACTACGAGCAGTACTTC. Translating gives CSVVAGVVNYEQYF.

A few counts support this clonotype. The genes are TRBV7-2 and TRBJ2-3; 8 bases are a match to TRBD2. J gave up 3 bases and V 3 bases, and 8 bases lay outside the gene matches. In germline, CDR1 is SGHTA, CDR2 FQGNSA. This CDR3 spans 16 amino acids. CDR3 amino acids: CASSLSPGLGTDTQYF. Written as DNA, the CDR3 is TGTGCCAGCAGCTTGTCGCCGGGACTAGGGACAGATACGCAGTATTTT. Full variable domain (remainder filled in from reference TRBV7-2 and TRBJ2-3): GAGVSQSPSNKVTEKGKDVELRCDPISGHTALYWYRQSLGQGLEFLIYFQGNSAPDKSGLPSDRFSAERTGGSVSTLTIQRTQQEDSAVYLCASSLSPGLGTDTQYFGPGTRLTVL.

This clonotype occurred many times. CDR3 DNA: TGCGCCAGCAGCCCGGCAGGGGACAGTCCAGATACGCAGTATTTT. Encoded protein: CASSPAGDSPDTQYF. The chain uses TRBV5-1 and TRBJ2-3; 7 bases agree with TRBD1. The germline V gene has CDR1 SGHRS and CDR2 YFSETQ. The trim removed 4 bases at V and 4 bases at J, leaving 9 bases unmatched. This CDR3 is 15 amino acids long.

J is TRBJ2-7 and V is TRBV6-4, with TRBD1 as a possible D gene (5 bases). Germline CDR1 is MRHNA and CDR2 is SNTAGT. The CDR3 spans 14 residues. The ends were cut back, 7 bases at V and 2 bases at J, with 15 bases in the middle. The DNA for the CDR3 is TGTGCCAGCAACCCGGCAGGGCCACCCTACGAGCAGTACTTC. It is translated as CASNPAGPPYEQYF.

This clonotype came up a few times. V gene TRBV6-2 or TRBV6-3 combines with J gene TRBJ1-2; D might be TRBD1 (5 bases). Trimming stripped 0 bases from V and 0 bases from J, with 8 bases between. Germline V gene data show CDR1 as MNHEY and CDR2 as SVGEGT. The CDR3 runs 15 residues. The CDR3 spells CASSYSGGTNYGYTF. CDR3 bases: TGTGCCAGCAGTTACTCGGGGGGGACTAACTATGGCTACACCTTC.

In its sample, this clonotype was seen many times. The chain combines TRBV6-1 with TRBJ2-1; 14 bases agree with TRBD2. Trimming at V came to 6 bases and at J to 7 bases, leaving 8 bases not matched to a gene. CDR1 is MNHNS, CDR2 SASEGT, per germline. This CDR3 is 16 amino acids long. The CDR3 sequence: CASSRLAGGPGNEQFF. The CDR3 DNA sequence: TGTGCCAGCAGCAGACTAGCGGGAGGGCCGGGTAATGAGCAGTTCTTC.

This clonotype has ten or more counts. The rearrangement links TRBV28 to TRBJ2-7; D is unresolved. In germline, CDR1 is MDHEN, CDR2 SYDVKM. The CDR3 length is 13 residues. V gave up 6 bases and J gave up 2 bases, with 11 bases separating them. The CDR3 loop reads CASSLNTAYEQYF. CDR3 bases: TGTGCCAGCAGCTTAAACACGGCCTACGAGCAGTACTTC.

This clonotype was seen at least ten times. The rearrangement links TRBV7-2 to TRBJ2-1; D might be TRBD2 (5 bases). CDR1 SGHTA and CDR2 FQGNSA come from the germline V gene. The CDR3 covers 16 residues. V lost 5 bases and J lost 0, with 14 bases in between. The CDR3 region is CASSPISVSSYNEQFF. CDR3 DNA sequence: TGTGCCAGCAGCCCGATTAGCGTCAGCTCCTACAATGAGCAGTTCTTC. Filled out from reference TRBV7-2 and TRBJ2-1, the complete variable domain reads GAGVSQSPSNKVTEKGKDVELRCDPISGHTALYWYRQSLGQGLEFLIYFQGNSAPDKSGLPSDRFSAERTGGSVSTLTIQRTQQEDSAVYLCASSPISVSSYNEQFFGPGTRLTVL.

This clonotype was seen at least ten times. In DNA form, the CDR3 reads TGTGCCAGCAGGAGATGGCGGGGTAGCGGGAGCACAGATACGCAGTATTTT. Its translation: CASRRWRGSGSTDTQYF. The V gene is TRBV11-2, the J gene TRBJ2-3; TRBD2 matches at 7 bases. Germline trimming cut 6 bases from V and 0 bases from J; bases unmatched to any gene: 12. The length of the CDR3 is 17 residues. The germline gives CDR1 SGHAT, CDR2 FQNNGV.

This clonotype was counted many times. The chain is built from TRBV28 and TRBJ2-1; no clear D. CDR3 length: 12 residues. Trimming removed 6 bases at V and 10 bases at J, with 13 bases between. Germline V gene lookup returns CDR1 MDHEN and CDR2 SYDVKM. This CDR3 is CASRGTSVEQFF. The CDR3 DNA reads as TGTGCCAGCAGAGGAACCAGCGTGGAGCAGTTCTTC.